These 9 T cell receptor beta chains were sequenced from one sample in a study of beta chain features in type 1 diabetes. Reverse transcribing all isolated RNA meant expressed TCRB transcripts were sequenced. Using immunoSEQ multiplex PCR, the repertoire was profiled, and TCRdb retains in-frame clones only, with some absent. Found here are hundreds of thousands of clones, about a sixth of them singletons; the top ten hold 0.07% to 0.095%. The sequenced sample consisted of naive CD4+ T cells from blood. Receptor source: a man aged 18-30 years in good health.

The rearrangement joins TRBV19 to TRBJ2-7; possible D gene TRBD1, 6 bases. Germline V gene data show CDR1 as LNHDA and CDR2 as SQIVND (reference sequence). The CDR3 totals 14 residues. V lost 1 base to trimming and J lost 3 bases, with 10 bases between them. CDR3 sequence: CASSIAGTLYEQYF. CDR3 nucleotide sequence: TGTGCCAGTAGTATAGCTGGGACACTCTACGAGCAGTACTTC. The variable domain in full, completed from reference TRBV19 and TRBJ2-7, reads DGGITQSPKYLFRKEGQNVTLSCEQNLNHDAMYWYRQDPGQGLRLIYYSQIVNDFQKGDIAEGYSVSREKKESFPLTVTSAQKNPTAFYLCASSIAGTLYEQYFGPGTRLTVT.

This clone appeared a few times. The chain carries TRBV6-5 and TRBJ1-4; 7 nucleotides align to TRBD1. Germline CDR1 and CDR2: MNHEY and SVGAGI. The ends lost 6 bases at V and 11 bases at J; junction bases unmatched: 9. The length of the CDR3 is 13 residues. CDR3 residues: CASSQDRARKLFF. The CDR3 coding sequence is TGTGCCAGCAGCCAAGACAGGGCCAGGAAACTGTTTTTT.

This clone was counted only a few times. The chain joins TRBV6-5 to TRBJ1-2, with a tentative D call TRBD1 (5 bases). Germline loops: CDR1 MNHEY, CDR2 SVGAGI. The CDR3 runs to 11 residues. Trimming stripped 5 bases from V and 8 bases from J, with 9 bases between. The CDR3 DNA is TGTGCCAGCAGTGCCAGGGAAGGCTACACCTTC. It codes for CASSAREGYTF.

This clone turned up a few times. This rearrangement joins TRBV28 to TRBJ2-3; tentative D call: TRBD2 (6 bases). This CDR3 comprises 15 residues. Between the trimmed V and J ends, which lost 3 bases and 3 bases, there was a span of 13 bases. The germline V gene has CDR1 MDHEN and CDR2 SYDVKM. The CDR3 spells CASSLNGRVTDTQYF. The CDR3 DNA sequence: TGTGCCAGCAGTTTGAACGGGAGAGTTACAGATACGCAGTATTTT. The whole variable domain, remainder taken from reference TRBV28 and TRBJ2-3, is DVKVTQSSRYLVKRTGEKVFLECVQDMDHENMFWYRQDPGLGLRLIYFSYDVKMKEKGDIPEGYSVSREKKERFSLILESASTNQTSMYLCASSLNGRVTDTQYFGPGTRLTVL.

V is TRBV4-2 and J is TRBJ2-1; a possible D gene is TRBD2 (7 bases). This CDR3 is built from 16 residues. Trimming stripped 0 bases from V and 1 base from J, with 10 bases between. The germline V gene encodes CDR1 LGHNA and CDR2 YNFKEQ. The CDR3 sequence is CASSQEGGASYNEQFF. Here the CDR3 DNA reads TGTGCCAGCAGCCAAGAGGGGGGGGCATCCTACAATGAGCAGTTCTTC.

This clone was observed a few times. The chain carries TRBV11-2 and TRBJ1-2; D possibly corresponds to TRBD1 (5 bases). The V end was cut by 0 bases, the J end by 5 bases, with 13 bases between. Germline V gives CDR1 SGHAT, CDR2 FQNNGV. This CDR3 contains 15 residues. CDR3 loop: CASSLDVGRGYGYTF. The CDR3 DNA follows: TGTGCCAGCAGCTTAGATGTGGGACGGGGTTATGGCTACACCTTC.

This clone was recorded many times. V usage is TRBV23-1 and J usage is TRBJ2-1, with D unresolved. TRBV23-1 qualifies as an ORF whose function is uncertain. V shed 4 bases and J shed 2 bases, with 18 bases lying between them. This CDR3 comprises 17 residues. This chain's CDR3 is CASSPRQEPRAYNEQFF. The CDR3 DNA reads TGCGCCAGCAGTCCGCGGCAGGAACCCCGTGCCTACAATGAGCAGTTCTTC.

This clone was found a few times. The CDR3 here is CASSPNLQEKLFF. CDR3 bases: TGTGCCAGCTCACCAAATTTGCAAGAAAAACTGTTTTTT. The V gene is TRBV18, the J gene TRBJ1-4; no definite D call. Trimming pared 2 bases from V and 8 bases from J, leaving 9 bases between. CDR3 length: 13 amino acids. Germline CDR1 KGHSH, CDR2 LQKENI. Complete variable domain (other parts from reference TRBV18 and TRBJ1-4): NAGVMQNPRHLVRRRGQEARLRCSPMKGHSHVYWYRQLPEEGLKFMVYLQKENIIDESGMPKERFSAEFPKEGPSILRIQQVVRGDSAAYFCASSPNLQEKLFFGSGTQLSVL.

The chain recombines TRBV7-9 with TRBJ2-7, with 7 bases fitting TRBD1. The junction had 11 bases not matched to a gene; V was cut back by 5 bases and J by 7 bases. Germline lookup yields CDR1 SEHNR and CDR2 FQNEAQ (reference sequence). This CDR3 has 14 residues. The chain's CDR3 is CASSPLQGTWEQYF. Written as DNA, the CDR3 is TGTGCCAGCAGCCCCTTACAGGGGACGTGGGAGCAGTACTTC.